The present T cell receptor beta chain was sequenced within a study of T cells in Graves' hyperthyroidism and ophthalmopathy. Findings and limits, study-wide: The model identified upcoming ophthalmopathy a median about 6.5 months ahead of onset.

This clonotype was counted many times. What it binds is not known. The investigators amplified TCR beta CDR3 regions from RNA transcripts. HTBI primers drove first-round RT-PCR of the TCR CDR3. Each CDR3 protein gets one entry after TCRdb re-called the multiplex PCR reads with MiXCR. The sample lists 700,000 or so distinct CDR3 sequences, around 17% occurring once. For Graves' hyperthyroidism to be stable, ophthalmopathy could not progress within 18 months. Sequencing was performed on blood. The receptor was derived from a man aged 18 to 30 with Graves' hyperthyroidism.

CDR3 protein: CASSWDDRASYEQYF. CDR3 sequence (DNA): TGTGCCAGCAGTTGGGACGATCGGGCCTCCTACGAGCAGTACTTC. The chain carries TRBV28 and TRBJ2-7; perhaps D is TRBD1 or TRBD2 (5 bases each). Germline values: CDR1 MDHEN, CDR2 SYDVKM. V was clipped by 4 bases and J by 0 bases, with 13 bases between them. The CDR3 contains 15 residues.